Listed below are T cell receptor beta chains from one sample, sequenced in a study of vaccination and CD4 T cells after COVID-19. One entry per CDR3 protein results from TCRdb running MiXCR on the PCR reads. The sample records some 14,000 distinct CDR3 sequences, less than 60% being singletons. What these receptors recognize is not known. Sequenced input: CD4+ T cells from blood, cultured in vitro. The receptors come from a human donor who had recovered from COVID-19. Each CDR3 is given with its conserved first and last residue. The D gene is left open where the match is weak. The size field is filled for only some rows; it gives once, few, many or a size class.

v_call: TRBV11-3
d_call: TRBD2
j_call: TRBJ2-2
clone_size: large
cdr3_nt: TGTGCCAGCAGCTCCGCTTTAGCGGGAGGGCCCACCGGGGAGCTGTTTTTT
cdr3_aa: CASSSALAGGPTGELFF

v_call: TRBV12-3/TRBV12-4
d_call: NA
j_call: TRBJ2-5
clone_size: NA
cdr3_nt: TGTGCCAGCAGCGCCGGGGGCCGCGAGACCCAGTACTTC
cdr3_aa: CASSAGGRETQYF

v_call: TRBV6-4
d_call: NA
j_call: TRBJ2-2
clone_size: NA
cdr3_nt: TGTGCCAGCAGTGAGCGGGACACCGGGGAGCTGTTTTTT
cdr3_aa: CASSERDTGELFF

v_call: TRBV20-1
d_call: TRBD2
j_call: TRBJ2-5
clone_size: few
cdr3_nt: TGCAGTGCCAAACTAGCGGGAGGGCAAGAGACCCAGTACTTC
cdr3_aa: CSAKLAGGQETQYF

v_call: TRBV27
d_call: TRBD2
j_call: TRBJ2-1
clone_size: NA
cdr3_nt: TGTGCCAGCAGTAGTACTAGCGGGACAAATGAGCAGTTCTTC
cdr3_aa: CASSSTSGTNEQFF

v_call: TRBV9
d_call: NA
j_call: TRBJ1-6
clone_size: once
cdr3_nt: TGTGCCAGCAGCAAACCCGGTGGAGGTATGGGATCTTCACCCCTCCACTTT
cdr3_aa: CASSKPGGGMGSSPLHF

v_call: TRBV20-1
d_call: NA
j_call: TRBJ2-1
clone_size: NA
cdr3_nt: TGCAGTGCTAGAGATTGGGGGGTAAGGTCCTACAATGAGCAGTTCTTC
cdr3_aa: CSARDWGVRSYNEQFF

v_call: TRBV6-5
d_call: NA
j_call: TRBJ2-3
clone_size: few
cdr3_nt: TGTGCCAGCAGTTCCGGGCAGCGCACAGATACGCAGTATTTT
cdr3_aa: CASSSGQRTDTQYF

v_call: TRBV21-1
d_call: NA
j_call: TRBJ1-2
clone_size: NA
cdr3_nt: TGTGCCAGCACAAGCGGACACGTTTATGGCTACACCTTC
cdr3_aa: CASTSGHVYGYTF

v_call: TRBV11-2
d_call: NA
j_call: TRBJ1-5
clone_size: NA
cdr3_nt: TGTGCCAGCAGCTTAGGGGTAGGACAGCCCCAGCATTTT
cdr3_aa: CASSLGVGQPQHF

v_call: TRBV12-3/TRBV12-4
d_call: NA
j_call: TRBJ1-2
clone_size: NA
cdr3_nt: TGTGCCAGCAGTTTCGCAGGGACGGATGGCTACACCTTC
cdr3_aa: CASSFAGTDGYTF

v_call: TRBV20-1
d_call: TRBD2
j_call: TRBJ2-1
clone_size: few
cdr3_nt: TGCAGTGCTAGTGGATCCCTAGCGGGAGAGGTTGAGCAGTTCTTC
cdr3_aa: CSASGSLAGEVEQFF

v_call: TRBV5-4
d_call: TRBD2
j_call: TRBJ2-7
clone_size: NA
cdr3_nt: TGTGCCAGCAGCTTGGCCGGCGGGAGGGCGTCGGAGCAGTACTTC
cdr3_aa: CASSLAGGRASEQYF

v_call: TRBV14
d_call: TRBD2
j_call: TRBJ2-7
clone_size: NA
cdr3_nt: TGTGCCAGCAGCCAACCCACTACTAGCGGGAGAAGGGTCTACGAGCAGTACTTC
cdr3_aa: CASSQPTTSGRRVYEQYF

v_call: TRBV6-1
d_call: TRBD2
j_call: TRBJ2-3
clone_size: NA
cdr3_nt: TGTGCCAGCAGTCAAAGCGGGGGGTTGGATACGCAGTATTTT
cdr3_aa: CASSQSGGLDTQYF

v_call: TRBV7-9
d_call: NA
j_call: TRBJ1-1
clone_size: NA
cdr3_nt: TGTGCCAGAGACAGCCAGAACACTGAAGCTTTCTTT
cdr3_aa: CARDSQNTEAFF

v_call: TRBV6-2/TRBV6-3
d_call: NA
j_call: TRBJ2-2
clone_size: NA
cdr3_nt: TGTGCCAGCACCCGCGGGGGGACAGGGAACACCGGGGAGCTGTTTTTT
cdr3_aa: CASTRGGTGNTGELFF

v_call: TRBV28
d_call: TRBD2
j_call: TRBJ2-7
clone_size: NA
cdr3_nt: TGTGCCAGCAGTTTCGATCGACTACGCGGGAGGTACGAGCAGTACTTC
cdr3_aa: CASSFDRLRGRYEQYF

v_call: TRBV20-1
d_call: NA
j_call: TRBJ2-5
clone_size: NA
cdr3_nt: TGCAGTGCTAGAAGAGGTCTGGAGACCCAGTACTTC
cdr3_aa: CSARRGLETQYF

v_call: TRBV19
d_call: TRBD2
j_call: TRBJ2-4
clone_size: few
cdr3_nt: TGTGCCAGTAGCGAGGGACTAGATGGCATTCAGTACTTC
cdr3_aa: CASSEGLDGIQYF

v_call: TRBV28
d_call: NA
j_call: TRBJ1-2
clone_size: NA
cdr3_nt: TGTGCCAGCAGTTCCCTTTTGGGTGGCTACACCTTC
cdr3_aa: CASSSLLGGYTF

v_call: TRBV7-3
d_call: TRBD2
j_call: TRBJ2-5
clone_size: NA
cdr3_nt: TGTGCCAGCAGCTTAAAGCCTAGCGGGGAAGAGACCCAGTACTTC
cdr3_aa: CASSLKPSGEETQYF

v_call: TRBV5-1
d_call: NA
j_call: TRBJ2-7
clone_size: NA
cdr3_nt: TGCGCCAGCAGCTCCGGAACAGGATTAGAGGAGCAGTACTTC
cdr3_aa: CASSSGTGLEEQYF

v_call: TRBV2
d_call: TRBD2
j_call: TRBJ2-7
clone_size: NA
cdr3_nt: TGTGCCAGCAGAGAGGGACTAGCGGGAGGGCCTTACGAGCAGTACTTC
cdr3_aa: CASREGLAGGPYEQYF

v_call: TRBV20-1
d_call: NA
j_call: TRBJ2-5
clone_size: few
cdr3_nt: TGCAGTGCTAGAGACGATCAAGAGACCCAGTACTTC
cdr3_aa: CSARDDQETQYF

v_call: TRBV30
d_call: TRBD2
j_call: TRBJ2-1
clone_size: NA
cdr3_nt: TGTGCCTTGAGGACTAGCTTTAATGAGCAGTTCTTC
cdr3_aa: CALRTSFNEQFF

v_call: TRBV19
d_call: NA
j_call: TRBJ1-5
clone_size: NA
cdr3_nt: TGTGCCAGCAGTAACACAGGGCCGTGGATGTATGGCAATCAGCCCCAGCATTTT
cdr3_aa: CASSNTGPWMYGNQPQHF

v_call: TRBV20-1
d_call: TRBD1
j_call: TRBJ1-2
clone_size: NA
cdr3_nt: TGCAGTGCTACATTACCGGGACAGAGCCATGGCTACACCTTC
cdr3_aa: CSATLPGQSHGYTF

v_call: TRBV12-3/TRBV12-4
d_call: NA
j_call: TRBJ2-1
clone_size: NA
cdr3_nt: TGTGCCAGCAGAATAAATACAGGAGGGCCCCTATACAATGAGCAGTTCTTC
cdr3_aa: CASRINTGGPLYNEQFF

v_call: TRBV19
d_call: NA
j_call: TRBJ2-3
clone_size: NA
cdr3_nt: TGTGCCAGTAGTACCCCGAGCGGCCGAGGGACAGATACGCAGTATTTT
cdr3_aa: CASSTPSGRGTDTQYF

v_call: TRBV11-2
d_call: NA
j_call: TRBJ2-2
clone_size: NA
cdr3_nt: TGTGCCAGTACCCAGACCGACACCGGGGAGCTGTTTTTT
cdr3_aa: CASTQTDTGELFF

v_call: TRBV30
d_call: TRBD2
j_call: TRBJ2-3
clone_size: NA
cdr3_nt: TGTGCCTCTTCACGACTAGCGGGACGTCGTACGCAGTATTTT
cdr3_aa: CASSRLAGRRTQYF

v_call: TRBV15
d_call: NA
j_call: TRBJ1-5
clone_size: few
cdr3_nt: TGTGCCACCAGCAGACCCCTTCAAGAAAGCAATCAGCCCCAGCATTTT
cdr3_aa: CATSRPLQESNQPQHF

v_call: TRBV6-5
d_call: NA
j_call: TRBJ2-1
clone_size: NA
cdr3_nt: TGTGCCAGCAGTTGGAGGGGGTTTGGGTACAATGAGCAGTTCTTC
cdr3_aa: CASSWRGFGYNEQFF

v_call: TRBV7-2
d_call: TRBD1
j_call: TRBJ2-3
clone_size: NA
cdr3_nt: TGTGCCAGCAGCCACAACAGGGGTCCCCACACAGATACGCAGTATTTT
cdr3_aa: CASSHNRGPHTDTQYF

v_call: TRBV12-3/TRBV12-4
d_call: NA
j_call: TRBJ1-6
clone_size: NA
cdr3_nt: TGTGCCAGCAGTGTCGGGGGAGGGGGTAATTCACCCCTCCACTTT
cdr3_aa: CASSVGGGGNSPLHF

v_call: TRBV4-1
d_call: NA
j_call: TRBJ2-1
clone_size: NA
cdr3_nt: TGCGCCAGCAGCCAAGTTTTGGCGGGACTTGCCTACAATGAGCAGTTCTTC
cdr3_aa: CASSQVLAGLAYNEQFF

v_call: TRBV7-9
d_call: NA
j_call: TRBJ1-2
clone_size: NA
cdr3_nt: TGTGCCAGCAGCCCAGGGAGGACAAACAGGTTATCGGGCTACACCTTC
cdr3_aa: CASSPGRTNRLSGYTF

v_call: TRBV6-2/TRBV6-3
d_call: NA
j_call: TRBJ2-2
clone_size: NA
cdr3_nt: TGTGCCAGCAGTGGCGCATGGGCGTGGACCGGGGAGCTGTTTTTT
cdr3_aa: CASSGAWAWTGELFF

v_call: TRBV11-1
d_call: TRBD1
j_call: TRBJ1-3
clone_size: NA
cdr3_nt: TGTGCCAGCAGCTCGTGGGGGACAGACTCTGGAAACACCATATATTTT
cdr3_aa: CASSSWGTDSGNTIYF

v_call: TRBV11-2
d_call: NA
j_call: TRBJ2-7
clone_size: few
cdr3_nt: TGTGCCAGCAGCTCACCGACGGTCTACGAGCAGTACTTC
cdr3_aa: CASSSPTVYEQYF

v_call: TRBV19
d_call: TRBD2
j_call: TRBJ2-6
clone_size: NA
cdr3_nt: TGTGCCAGTAGTTGGGAGGGGAGGTCTGGGGCCAACGTCCTGACTTTC
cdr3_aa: CASSWEGRSGANVLTF

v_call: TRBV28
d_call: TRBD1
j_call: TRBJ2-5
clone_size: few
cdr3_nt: TGTGCCAGCAGTTCGGGACAGGGGGCAGAGACCCAGTACTTC
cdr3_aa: CASSSGQGAETQYF

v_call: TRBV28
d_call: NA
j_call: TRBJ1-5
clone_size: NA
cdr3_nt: TGTGCCAGCAGCAGAAAAAGGGCCGGATCGAGCAATCAGCCCCAGCATTTT
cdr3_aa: CASSRKRAGSSNQPQHF

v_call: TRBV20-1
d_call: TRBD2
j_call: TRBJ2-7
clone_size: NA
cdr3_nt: TGCAGTGCTAGAGTAGGGCTAGCGGGGTCCTACGAGCAGTACTTC
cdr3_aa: CSARVGLAGSYEQYF

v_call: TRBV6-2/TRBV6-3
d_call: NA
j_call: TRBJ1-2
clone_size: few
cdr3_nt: TGTGCCAGCAGTTACGACGGAAACTATGGCTACACCTTC
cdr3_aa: CASSYDGNYGYTF

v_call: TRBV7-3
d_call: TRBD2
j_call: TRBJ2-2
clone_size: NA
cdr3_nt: TGTGCCAGCAGCCCCAGACTAGCGGGAGGGCCGTCCGGGGAGCTGTTTTTT
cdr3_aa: CASSPRLAGGPSGELFF

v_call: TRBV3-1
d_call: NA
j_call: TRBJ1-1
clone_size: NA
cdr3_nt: TGTGCCAGCAGCCCGAACGACAGACCAAACACTGAAGCTCTCTTT
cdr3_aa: CASSPNDRPNTEALF

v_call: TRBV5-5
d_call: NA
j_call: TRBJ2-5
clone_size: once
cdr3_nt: TGTGCCAGCAGCTTGGAGGGGGCCCAGTACTTC
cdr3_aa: CASSLEGAQYF

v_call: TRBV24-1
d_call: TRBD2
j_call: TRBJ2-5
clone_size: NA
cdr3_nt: TGTGCCACCAGTGAGCCTGGAGCGGGAAAGGAGACCCAGTACTTC
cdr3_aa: CATSEPGAGKETQYF

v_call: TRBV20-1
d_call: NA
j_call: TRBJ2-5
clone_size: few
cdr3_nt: TGCAGTGCTAGACTTCTTCAAGAGACCCAGTACTTC
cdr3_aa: CSARLLQETQYF

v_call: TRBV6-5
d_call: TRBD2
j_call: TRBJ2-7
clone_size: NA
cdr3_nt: TGTGCCAGCAGTTACCTAACTAGCGGGAGGGCCGAGCAGTACTTC
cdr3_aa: CASSYLTSGRAEQYF

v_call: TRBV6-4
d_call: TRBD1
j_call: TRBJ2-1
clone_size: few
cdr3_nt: TGTGCCAGCAGTGGGGGACAGGGGGAAGGCAATGAGCAGTTCTTC
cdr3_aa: CASSGGQGEGNEQFF

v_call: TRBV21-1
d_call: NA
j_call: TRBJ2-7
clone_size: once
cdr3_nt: TGTGCCAGCAGCTTCCGCGGGGAGCGTCGGGAGCAGTACTTC
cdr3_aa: CASSFRGERREQYF

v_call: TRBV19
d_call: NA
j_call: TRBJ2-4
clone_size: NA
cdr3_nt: TGTGCCAGTAGTGCCCGGGACGGCTCCAAAAACATTCAGTACTTC
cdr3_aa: CASSARDGSKNIQYF

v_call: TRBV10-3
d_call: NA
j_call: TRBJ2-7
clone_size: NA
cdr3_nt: TGTGCCATCAGTGAGAGGTCCCCGCCATACGAGCAGTACTTC
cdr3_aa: CAISERSPPYEQYF

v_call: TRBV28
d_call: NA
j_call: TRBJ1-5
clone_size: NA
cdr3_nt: TGTGCCAGCAGTTTATGGTTCGGGCAGGAGAATCAGCCCCAGCATTTT
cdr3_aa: CASSLWFGQENQPQHF